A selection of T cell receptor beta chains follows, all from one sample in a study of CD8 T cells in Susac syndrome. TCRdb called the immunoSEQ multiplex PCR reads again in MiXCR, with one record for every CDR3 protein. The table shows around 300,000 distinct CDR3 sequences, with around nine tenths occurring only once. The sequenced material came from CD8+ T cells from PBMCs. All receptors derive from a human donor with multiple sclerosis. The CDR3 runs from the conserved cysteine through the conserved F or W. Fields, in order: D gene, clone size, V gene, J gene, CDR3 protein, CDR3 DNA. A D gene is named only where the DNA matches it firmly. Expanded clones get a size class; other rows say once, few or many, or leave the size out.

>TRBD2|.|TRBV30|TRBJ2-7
CAWSSGLVYEQYF
TGTGCCTGGAGCTCCGGACTAGTCTACGAGCAGTACTTC
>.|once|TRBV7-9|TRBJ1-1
CASSLADGIRTEAFF
TGTGCCAGCAGCTTAGCCGACGGGATTCGCACTGAAGCTTTCTTT
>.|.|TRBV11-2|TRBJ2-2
CASSPDGTYPGELFF
TGTGCCAGCAGTCCGGACGGGACCTATCCCGGGGAGCTGTTTTTT
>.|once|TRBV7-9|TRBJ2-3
CASRSSGGASVTTDTQYF
TGTGCCAGCAGATCTTCAGGCGGGGCTAGCGTAACGACAGATACGCAGTATTTT
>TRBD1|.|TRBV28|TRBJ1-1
CASSLTGVGTEAFF
TGTGCCAGCAGCCTGACAGGGGTGGGCACTGAAGCTTTCTTT
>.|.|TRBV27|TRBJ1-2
CASSLSLGYGYTF
TGTGCCAGCAGTTTATCTCTCGGCTATGGCTACACCTTC
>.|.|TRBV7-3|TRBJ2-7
CASSSEGPRWIHEQYF
TGTGCCAGCAGCTCGGAGGGGCCCAGGTGGATCCACGAGCAGTACTTC
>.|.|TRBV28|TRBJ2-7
CASSFRDTTLVAYEQYF
TGTGCCAGCAGTTTCCGGGACACAACCCTTGTAGCCTACGAGCAGTACTTC
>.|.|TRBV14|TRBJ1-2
CASHRSPALNYGYTF
TGTGCCAGCCACCGTAGTCCGGCTCTAAACTATGGCTACACCTTC
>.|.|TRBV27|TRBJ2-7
CASSLRQDLTYEQYF
TGTGCCAGCAGTTTAAGACAGGACCTCACCTACGAGCAGTACTTC
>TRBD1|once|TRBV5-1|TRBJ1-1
CASSPPMTGNANTEAFF
TGCGCCAGCAGCCCACCCATGACAGGGAACGCGAACACTGAAGCTTTCTTT
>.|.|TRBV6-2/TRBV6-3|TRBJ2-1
CASSYEGSYNEQFF
TGTGCCAGCAGTTACGAGGGCTCCTACAATGAGCAGTTCTTC
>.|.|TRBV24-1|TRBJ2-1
CATSELGDSYNEQFF
TGTGCCACCAGTGAGTTGGGGGACTCCTACAATGAGCAGTTCTTC
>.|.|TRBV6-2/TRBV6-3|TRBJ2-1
CASSYSVSYEQFF
TGTGCCAGCAGTTACTCGGTTTCGTACGAGCAGTTCTTC
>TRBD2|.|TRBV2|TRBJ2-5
CASRFDGGGRQETQYF
TGTGCCAGCAGGTTCGACGGCGGGGGACGACAAGAGACCCAGTACTTC
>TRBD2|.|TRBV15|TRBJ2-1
CATRREDYNEQFF
TGTGCCACCAGGCGGGAGGACTACAATGAGCAGTTCTTC
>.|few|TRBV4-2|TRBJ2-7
CASSQDVSGSYEQYF
TGTGCCAGCAGCCAAGATGTTTCCGGTTCCTACGAGCAGTACTTC
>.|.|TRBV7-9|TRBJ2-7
CASSLEASYDEQYF
TGTGCCAGCAGCTTAGAGGCTAGCTACGACGAGCAGTACTTC
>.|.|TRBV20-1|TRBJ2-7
CSARDDAGSYVEQYF
TGCAGTGCTAGAGATGATGCGGGGTCCTACGTCGAGCAGTACTTC
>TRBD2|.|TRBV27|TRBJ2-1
CASSLSSGKRDNEQFF
TGTGCCAGCAGTTTGAGTAGCGGGAAGCGAGACAATGAGCAGTTCTTC
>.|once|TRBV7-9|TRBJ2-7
CASSLPDRISYEQYF
TGTGCCAGCAGCTTACCGGACAGAATCTCCTACGAGCAGTACTTC
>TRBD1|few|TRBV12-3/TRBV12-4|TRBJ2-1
CASSLRDSSYNEQFF
TGTGCCAGCAGTTTACGGGACAGCTCCTACAATGAGCAGTTCTTC
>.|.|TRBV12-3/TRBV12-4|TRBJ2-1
CASTPFQDPNNEQFF
TGTGCCAGCACCCCTTTCCAGGACCCTAACAATGAGCAGTTCTTC
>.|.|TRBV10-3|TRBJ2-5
CAISELRAQETQYF
TGTGCCATCAGTGAGTTGCGGGCCCAAGAGACCCAGTACTTC
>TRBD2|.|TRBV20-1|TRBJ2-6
CSAIAGGASGANVLTF
TGCAGTGCTATAGCGGGAGGGGCTTCTGGGGCCAACGTCCTGACTTTC
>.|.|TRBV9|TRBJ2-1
CASSALGVNEQFF
TGTGCCAGCAGCGCCCTAGGGGTCAATGAGCAGTTCTTC
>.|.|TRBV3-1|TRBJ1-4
CASSQDRGRVRATNEKLFF
TGTGCCAGCAGCCAAGATCGAGGACGCGTGCGGGCAACTAATGAAAAACTGTTTTTT
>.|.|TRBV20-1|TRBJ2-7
CSARGQWSGYEQYF
TGCAGTGCTAGAGGGCAGTGGTCGGGCTACGAGCAGTACTTC
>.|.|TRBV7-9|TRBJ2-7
CASSPRGDTYEQYF
TGTGCCAGCAGCCCCCGAGGGGATACCTACGAGCAGTACTTC
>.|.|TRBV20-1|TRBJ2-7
CSARDRRGEDFYEQYF
TGCAGTGCTAGAGATAGGCGGGGCGAGGACTTCTACGAGCAGTACTTC
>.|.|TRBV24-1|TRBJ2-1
CATSPGWNEQFF
TGTGCCACCAGTCCCGGATGGAATGAGCAGTTCTTC
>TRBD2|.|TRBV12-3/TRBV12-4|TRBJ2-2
CASSFTTSVTGELFF
TGTGCCAGCAGTTTCACGACTAGCGTCACCGGGGAGCTGTTTTTT
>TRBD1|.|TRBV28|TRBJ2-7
CASSFSTGAYEQYF
TGTGCCAGCAGTTTCTCGACAGGGGCCTACGAGCAGTACTTC
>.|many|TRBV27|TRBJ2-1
CASSLQGNEQFF
TGTGCCAGCAGCTTACAGGGTAATGAGCAGTTCTTC
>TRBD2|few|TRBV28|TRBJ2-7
CASSILAGGLGEQYF
TGTGCCAGCAGTATACTAGCGGGAGGGCTTGGCGAGCAGTACTTC
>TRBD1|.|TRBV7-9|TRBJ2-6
CASSAPGQALSGANVLTF
TGTGCCAGCAGCGCGCCGGGACAGGCCCTCTCTGGGGCCAACGTCCTGACTTTC
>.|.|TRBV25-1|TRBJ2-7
CATGQGGHEQYF
TGTGCCACCGGACAGGGAGGGCACGAGCAGTACTTC
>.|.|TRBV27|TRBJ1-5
CASSSGLNQPQHF
TGTGCCAGCAGTTCCGGACTCAATCAGCCCCAGCATTTT
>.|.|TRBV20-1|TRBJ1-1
CSARDLGREGQAFF
TGCAGTGCTAGAGATCTCGGCAGGGAGGGCCAAGCTTTCTTT
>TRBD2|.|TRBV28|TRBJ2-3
CASSLPLAGVSSTDTQYF
TGTGCCAGCAGTTTACCTCTAGCGGGGGTCTCTAGCACAGATACGCAGTATTTT
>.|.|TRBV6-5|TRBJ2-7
CASSYLPQGIISDEQYF
TGTGCCAGCAGTTACCTACCCCAGGGGATTATTTCCGACGAGCAGTACTTC
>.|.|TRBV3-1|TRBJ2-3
CASSFRTWTDTQYF
TGTGCCAGCAGCTTTCGGACCTGGACAGATACGCAGTATTTT
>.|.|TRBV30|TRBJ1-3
CAWSVGGGAIYF
TGTGCCTGGAGTGTAGGCGGCGGCGCCATATATTTT
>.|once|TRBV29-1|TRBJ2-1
CSVEGWDLSSYNEQFF
TGCAGCGTTGAAGGTTGGGACCTTTCATCCTACAATGAGCAGTTCTTC